This T cell receptor beta chain came from a study of T-cell memory formation after mild COVID-19. TCRdb used MiXCR to reprocess the 5' RACE reads, holding one entry per CDR3 protein. There are 300,000 to 350,000 distinct CDR3 sequences in the sample; 13% to 15% occur only once, and 21% lies in the top ten. This clonotype has ten or more counts. The CDR3 runs to 14 residues. V was cut by 8 bases and J by 2 bases, with 14 bases left in between. Germline loops: CDR1 SGHVS, CDR2 FQNEAQ. The TCR was taken from a man aged 18 to 29 who had mild COVID-19 (a few samples of this study predate the infection). Cell type and time point are not known. V and J are TRBV7-8 and TRBJ2-3; D might be TRBD2 (6 bases). The source material was PBMCs or a T cell subset sorted from them (not recorded which). The CDR3 nucleotides read TGTGCCAGCGGGGCCGGGGGACTCACAGATACGCAGTATTTT. Encoded protein: CASGAGGLTDTQYF.